This is a list of T cell receptor beta chains from one sample in a study of T cells in Graves' hyperthyroidism and ophthalmopathy. Using its own MiXCR run on the multiplex PCR reads, TCRdb lists one record per CDR3 protein. The sample has some 620,000 distinct CDR3 sequences; about a sixth are singletons. Input material: blood. All receptors derive from a woman aged 25 to 39 with Graves' hyperthyroidism. Each CDR3 is given with its conserved first and last residue. The order of the fields is J gene, V gene, clone size, D gene, CDR3 DNA, CDR3 protein. D genes are given only for firm matches. The size entry is marked missing in some rows and otherwise reads once, few, many or a size class.

>TRBJ2-2|TRBV27|many|-
TGTGCCAGCAGTTTCGGGATCGAACCGACCGGGGAGCTGTTTTTT
CASSFGIEPTGELFF
>TRBJ1-1|TRBV28|many|-
TGTGCCAGCAGTTTAGAACAGCAGAACACTGAAGCTTTCTTT
CASSLEQQNTEAFF
>TRBJ2-7|TRBV28|many|TRBD1
TGTGCCAGCAACCTCCGGGACAGGGGCGAGCAGTACTTC
CASNLRDRGEQYF
>TRBJ2-2|TRBV12-3/TRBV12-4|few|-
TGTGCCAGCAGTTTAGTTAGGAAGGACTTACGAAGCACCGGGGAGCTGTTTTTT
CASSLVRKDLRSTGELFF
>TRBJ1-1|TRBV6-1|many|-
TGTGCCAGCAGTTTTTCGACTGTGAACACTGAAGCTTTCTTT
CASSFSTVNTEAFF
>TRBJ2-3|TRBV9|-|-
TGTGCCAGCAGCGTAGAGGGGATGACAGATACGCAGTATTTT
CASSVEGMTDTQYF
>TRBJ2-2|TRBV6-1|many|TRBD1
TGTGCCAGCAGTTATTTCCAGATGACCGGGACAGGGAACACCGGGGAGCTGTTTTTT
CASSYFQMTGTGNTGELFF
>TRBJ2-1|TRBV6-1|-|TRBD1
TGTGCCAGCAGTTCGCAGGGGGCTAGGTTCTTC
CASSSQGARFF
>TRBJ2-7|TRBV28|many|-
TGTGCCAGCAGCGGGTCAGGGAATCGCGAGCAGTACTTC
CASSGSGNREQYF
>TRBJ2-1|TRBV7-7|few|-
TGTGCTAGCAGCCAGGACTCTGGTGAGCAGTTCTTC
CASSQDSGEQFF
>TRBJ2-1|TRBV29-1|many|-
TGCAGCGTTGGGGGTGAGAACAATGAGCAGTTCTTC
CSVGGENNEQFF
>TRBJ1-3|TRBV29-1|many|TRBD1
TGCAGCGTCGGGGGTGACAGGGGACCTGGAAACACCATATATTTT
CSVGGDRGPGNTIYF
>TRBJ1-2|TRBV6-1|many|-
TGTGCCAGCAGGAGCGGGTACGGACACTATGGCTACACCTTC
CASRSGYGHYGYTF
>TRBJ1-2|TRBV2|few|-
TGTGCCAGCAGTGAAGTAGTATACACCTTC
CASSEVVYTF
>TRBJ1-2|TRBV29-1|-|-
TGCAGCGTTGACGGGCCGAACTATGGCTACACCTTC
CSVDGPNYGYTF
>TRBJ1-1|TRBV30|few|TRBD1
TGTGCCTGGGGGTCCAGGGGGCCCACTGAAGCTTTCTTT
CAWGSRGPTEAFF
>TRBJ2-2|TRBV4-2|few|TRBD2
TGTGCCAGCAGCCAGGGGGGCAGCGGGAGTTACACCGGGGAGCTGTTTTTT
CASSQGGSGSYTGELFF
>TRBJ1-5|TRBV30|many|-
TGTGCCTGGAGTGTACCCGGGGGGAATCAGCCCCAGCATTTT
CAWSVPGGNQPQHF